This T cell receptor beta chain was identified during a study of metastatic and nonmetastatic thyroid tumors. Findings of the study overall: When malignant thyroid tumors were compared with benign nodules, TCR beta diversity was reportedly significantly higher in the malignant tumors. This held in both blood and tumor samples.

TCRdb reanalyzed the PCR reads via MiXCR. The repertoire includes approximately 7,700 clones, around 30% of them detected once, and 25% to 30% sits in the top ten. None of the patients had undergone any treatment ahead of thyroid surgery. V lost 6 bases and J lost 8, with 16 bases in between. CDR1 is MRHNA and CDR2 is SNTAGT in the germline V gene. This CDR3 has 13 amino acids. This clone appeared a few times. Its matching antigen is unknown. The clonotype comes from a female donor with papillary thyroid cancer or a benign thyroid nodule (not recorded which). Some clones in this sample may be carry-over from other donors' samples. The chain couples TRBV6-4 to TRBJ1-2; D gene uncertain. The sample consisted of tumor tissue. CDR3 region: CASSPDGFGGYTF. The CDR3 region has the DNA TGTGCCAGCAGCCCCGACGGCTTTGGGGGCTACACCTTC.